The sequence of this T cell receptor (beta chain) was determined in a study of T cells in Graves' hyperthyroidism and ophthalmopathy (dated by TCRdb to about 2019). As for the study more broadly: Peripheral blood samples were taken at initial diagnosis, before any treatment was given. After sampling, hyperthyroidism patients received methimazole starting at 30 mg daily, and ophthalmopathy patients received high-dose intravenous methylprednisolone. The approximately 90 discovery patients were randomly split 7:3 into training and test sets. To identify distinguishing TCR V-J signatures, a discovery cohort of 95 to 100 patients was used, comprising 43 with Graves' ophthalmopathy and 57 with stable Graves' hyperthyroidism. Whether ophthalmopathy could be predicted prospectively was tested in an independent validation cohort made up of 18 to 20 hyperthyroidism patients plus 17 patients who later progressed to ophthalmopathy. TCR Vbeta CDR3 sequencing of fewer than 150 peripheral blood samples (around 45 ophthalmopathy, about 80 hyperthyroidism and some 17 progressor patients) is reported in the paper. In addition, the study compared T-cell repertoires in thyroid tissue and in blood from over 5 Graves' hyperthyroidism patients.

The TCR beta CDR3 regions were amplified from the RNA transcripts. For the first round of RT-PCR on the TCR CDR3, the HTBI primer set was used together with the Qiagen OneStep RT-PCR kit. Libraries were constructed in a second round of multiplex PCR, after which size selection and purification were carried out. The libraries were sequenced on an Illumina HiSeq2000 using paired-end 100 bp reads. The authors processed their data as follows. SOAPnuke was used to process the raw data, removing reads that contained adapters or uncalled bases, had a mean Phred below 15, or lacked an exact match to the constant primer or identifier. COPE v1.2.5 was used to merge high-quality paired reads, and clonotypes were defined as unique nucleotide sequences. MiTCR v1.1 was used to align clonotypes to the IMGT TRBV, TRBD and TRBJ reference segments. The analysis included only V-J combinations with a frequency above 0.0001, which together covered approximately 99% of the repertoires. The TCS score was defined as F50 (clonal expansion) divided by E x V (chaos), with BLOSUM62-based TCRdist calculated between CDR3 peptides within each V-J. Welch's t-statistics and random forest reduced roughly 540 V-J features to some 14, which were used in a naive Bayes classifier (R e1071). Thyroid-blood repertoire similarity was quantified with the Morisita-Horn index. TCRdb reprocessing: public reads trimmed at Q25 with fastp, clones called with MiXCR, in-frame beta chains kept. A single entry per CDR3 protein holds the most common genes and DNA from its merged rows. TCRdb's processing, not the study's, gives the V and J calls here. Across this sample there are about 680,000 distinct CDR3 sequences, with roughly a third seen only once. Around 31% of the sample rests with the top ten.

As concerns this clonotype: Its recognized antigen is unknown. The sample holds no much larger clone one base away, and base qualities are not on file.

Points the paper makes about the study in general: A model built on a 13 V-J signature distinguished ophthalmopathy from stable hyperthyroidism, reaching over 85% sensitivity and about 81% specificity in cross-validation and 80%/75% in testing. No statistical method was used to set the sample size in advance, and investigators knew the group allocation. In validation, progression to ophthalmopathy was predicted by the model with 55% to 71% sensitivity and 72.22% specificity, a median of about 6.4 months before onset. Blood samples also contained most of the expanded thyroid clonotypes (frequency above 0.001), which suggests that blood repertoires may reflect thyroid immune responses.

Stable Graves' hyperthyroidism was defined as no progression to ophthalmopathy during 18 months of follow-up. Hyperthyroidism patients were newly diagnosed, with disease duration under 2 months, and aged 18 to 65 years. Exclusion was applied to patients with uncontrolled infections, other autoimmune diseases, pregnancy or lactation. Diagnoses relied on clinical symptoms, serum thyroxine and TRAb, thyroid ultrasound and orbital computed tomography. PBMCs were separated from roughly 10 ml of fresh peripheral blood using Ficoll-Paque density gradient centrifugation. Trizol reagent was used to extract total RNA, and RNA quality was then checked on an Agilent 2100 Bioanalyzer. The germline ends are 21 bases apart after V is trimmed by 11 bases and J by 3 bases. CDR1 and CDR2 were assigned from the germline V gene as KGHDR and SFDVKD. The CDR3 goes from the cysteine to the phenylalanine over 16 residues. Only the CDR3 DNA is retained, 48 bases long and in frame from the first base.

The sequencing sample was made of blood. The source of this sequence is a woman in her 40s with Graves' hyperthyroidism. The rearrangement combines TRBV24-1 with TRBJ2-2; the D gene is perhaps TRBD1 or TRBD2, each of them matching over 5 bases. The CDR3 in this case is CASSRPRDGDTGELFF. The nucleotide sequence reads TGTGCCAGCAGCCGCCCGAGGGACGGCGACACCGGGGAGCTGTTTTTT.